A single sample is the source of the 11 T cell receptor beta chains below, sequenced in a study of T cell changes during pregnancy in multiple sclerosis. The protocol was immunoSEQ multiplex PCR, while the TCRdb copy is restricted to in-frame clones and leaves out a portion. The sample lists 20,000 to 25,000 clones; roughly 89% were seen once. The specimen was CD8+ T cells from peripheral blood mononuclear cells, collected in the first trimester of pregnancy. The receptors derive from a female donor in good health, enrolled as a control in a pregnancy study.

The V and J genes are TRBV6-5 and TRBJ1-2; D gene uncertain. This CDR3 contains 12 residues. In germline, CDR1 is MNHEY, CDR2 SVGAGI. With 5 bases removed from V and 8 bases from J, the gap between germline ends came to 12 bases. DNA of the CDR3: TGTGCCAGCAGTGGCAGCGAGCGGGGCTACACCTTC. It yields the protein CASSGSERGYTF.

This chain joins TRBV4-2 and TRBJ2-7; 7 positions match TRBD2. Germline CDR1 and CDR2: LGHNA and YNFKEQ. The V segment lost 0 bases and the J segment 0 bases; nucleotides outside the gene matches: 5. This CDR3 has 16 amino acids. CDR3 residues: CASSQDLGGGSYEQYF. The CDR3 DNA sequence: TGTGCCAGCAGCCAAGATCTGGGGGGGGGCTCCTACGAGCAGTACTTC.

The V gene is TRBV7-6, the J gene TRBJ2-7; possible D gene TRBD1, 8 bases. This CDR3 spans 16 amino acids. Trimming cost V 1 base and J 4 bases, with 17 bases left between them. The germline CDR1 and CDR2 sequences are SGHVS and FNYEAQ. The CDR3 loop is CASSLDRTGREYEQYF. CDR3 nucleotide sequence: TGTGCCAGCAGCTTAGATAGGACAGGGCGGGAGTACGAGCAGTACTTC.

The gene calls are TRBV10-3 and TRBJ2-1; D remains unclear. In germline, CDR1 is ENHRY, CDR2 SYGVKD. The V and J ends lost 4 bases and 2 bases respectively, with 3 bases between them. The CDR3 extends over 12 amino acids. The CDR3 here is CAISGPYNEQFF. The DNA of the CDR3 is TGTGCCATCAGTGGGCCCTACAATGAGCAGTTCTTC.

The chain employs TRBV4-3 and TRBJ2-1; 8 nucleotides line up with TRBD2. Germline V gene lookup returns CDR1 LGHNA and CDR2 YSLEER. V trimming: 2 bases; J trimming: 9 bases; junction bases outside the gene matches: 9. The CDR3 runs 15 residues. The CDR3 nucleotides read TGCGCCAGCAGCCAATCCCGGGGGGGCCTCAGTGAGCAGTTCTTC. It codes for CASSQSRGGLSEQFF.

This rearrangement joins TRBV19 to TRBJ2-3; TRBD2 agrees at 7 bases. V was pared by 1 base and J by 2 bases, with 6 bases of the junction left unmatched. This CDR3 comprises 16 residues. Germline values: CDR1 LNHDA, CDR2 SQIVND (reference sequence). The CDR3 sequence is CASSIGAGEHTDTQYF. For the CDR3, the DNA is TGTGCCAGTAGTATAGGCGCGGGGGAGCACACAGATACGCAGTATTTT.

CDR3 in DNA: TGTGCCAGCAGTACAACCCGACTGTTCTACGAGCAGTACTTC. Amino acid sequence: CASSTTRLFYEQYF. The chain joins TRBV25-1 to TRBJ2-7; D ambiguous. The CDR3 totals 14 residues. V was shortened by 5 bases and J by 3 bases, with 14 bases between the two germline ends. Germline V lookup: CDR1 MGHDK, CDR2 SYGVNS.

The rearrangement links TRBV7-8 to TRBJ1-1; D is perhaps TRBD1 (5 bases). Germline V gene data show CDR1 as SGHVS and CDR2 as FQNEAQ. V was cut by 0 bases and J by 4 bases, with 12 bases left in between. CDR3 length: 15 residues. CDR3 DNA sequence: TGTGCCAGCAGCTTAGCGGTGACGGGGGGCACTGAAGCTTTCTTT. As protein: CASSLAVTGGTEAFF.

V and J are TRBV4-3 and TRBJ2-3, with D possibly being TRBD2 (5 bases). V gave up 4 bases and J gave up 0 bases, with 14 bases separating them. The CDR3 is 16 amino acids. CDR1 is LGHNA, CDR2 YSLEER, per germline. The CDR3 reads CASSRQASGSTDTQYF. The CDR3, as DNA: TGCGCCAGCAGCCGGCAGGCGAGCGGAAGCACAGATACGCAGTATTTT.

The chain uses TRBV2 and TRBJ1-2, with 10 positions matching TRBD1. The CDR3 is 13 residues long. With V trimmed by 8 bases and J by 2 bases, 2 bases remained unmatched. Germline CDR1 is SNHLY and CDR2 is FYNNEI. The CDR3 spells CASDRGRNYGYTF. The CDR3 DNA is TGTGCCAGCGACAGGGGGCGAAACTATGGCTACACCTTC.

The rearrangement links TRBV4-1 to TRBJ1-1; maybe TRBD1 (6 bases). V lost 0 bases and J 4 bases, leaving 12 bases between the germline ends. This CDR3 is built from 15 residues. CDR1 and CDR2 from the germline V gene are MGHRA and YSYEKL. The CDR3 DNA reads TGCGCCAGCAGCCAAGATGAGGGGGTCGGCACTGAAGCTTTCTTT. Translated, it gives CASSQDEGVGTEAFF.